The rows below give T cell receptor beta chains drawn from one sample of a study of blood T cells in healthy people across ages. MiXCR, applied by TCRdb to the 5' RACE reads, yields one record per CDR3 protein. Of 780,000 or so distinct CDR3 sequences listed, just over 55% are singletons. Sequenced input: blood. Receptors were obtained from a man between 40 and 49 years old in good health. CDR3s include the opening cysteine and the closing phenylalanine or tryptophan. D genes are given only for firm matches. The size of a clone is reported for some rows only, either as once, few or many, or as a class for expanded clones.

cdr3_nt	cdr3_aa	clone_size	v_call	j_call	d_call
TGTGCCAGCAGTTTAGTGGAGACCCTGGGAAATGAGCAGTTCTTC	CASSLVETLGNEQFF	.	TRBV28	TRBJ2-1	.
TGTGCCACCAGTGGTGGCTTCCTTGGCAATGAGCATTTCTTC	CATSGGFLGNEHFF	.	TRBV24-1	TRBJ2-1	.
TGTGCCAGCAGTTTGGGGATTAGGAACACTGAAGCTTTCTTT	CASSLGIRNTEAFF	.	TRBV12-3/TRBV12-4	TRBJ1-1	.
TGTGCCAGCAGCTCGTGGGGGACTATGAACACTGAAGCTTTCTTT	CASSSWGTMNTEAFF	.	TRBV7-2	TRBJ1-1	.
TGTGCCAGCAGCTTCGCAGGGTGGGGAGACACTGAAGCTTTCTTT	CASSFAGWGDTEAFF	.	TRBV7-2	TRBJ1-1	.
TGTGCCAGCTCACCAGCCAAGGCTGAGGGAGAGACCCAGTACTTC	CASSPAKAEGETQYF	few	TRBV18	TRBJ2-5	.
TGTGCCATCAGTGAGTCGACGGGGGGTTATAATTCACCCCTCCACTTT	CAISESTGGYNSPLHF	.	TRBV10-3	TRBJ1-6	.
TGCGCCAGCAGCCAGCCCGGGACAGGGTATGAGCAGTACTTC	CASSQPGTGYEQYF	few	TRBV4-1	TRBJ2-7	TRBD1
TGTGCCAGCAGCCAAGTTTCTTCGAATTCACCCCTCCACTTT	CASSQVSSNSPLHF	few	TRBV3-1	TRBJ1-6	.
TGTGCCAGCAGTTACGGCATGGCGTCAACTAATGAAAAACTGTTTTTT	CASSYGMASTNEKLFF	.	TRBV6-6	TRBJ1-4	.
TGCAGCGTCCAACGGGGTGGAGAGACCCAGTACTTC	CSVQRGGETQYF	many	TRBV29-1	TRBJ2-5	.
TGTGCCAGCAGCTCCTCCCCTAGCGGGAGGGCCCCTGAGCAGTTCTTC	CASSSSPSGRAPEQFF	.	TRBV13	TRBJ2-1	TRBD2
TGCGCCAGCAGCCGGGGAAATGAGCAGTTCTTC	CASSRGNEQFF	many	TRBV6-5	TRBJ2-1	.
TGTGCCAGCAGTGAAGAGTGTCTAGCGGGGAATGAGCAGTTCTTC	CASSEECLAGNEQFF	.	TRBV6-1	TRBJ2-1	TRBD2
TGTGCCAGCAGCCAAACTAAGATTAACAATGAGCAGTTCTTC	CASSQTKINNEQFF	.	TRBV3-1	TRBJ2-1	.
TGTGCCAGCACCGGGGCGGGACAGGCGGCCTACGAGCAGTACTTC	CASTGAGQAAYEQYF	.	TRBV27	TRBJ2-7	TRBD1
TGCAGTGCTGCCCGGGAGAGTGGGGGAGATGAGCAGTTCTTC	CSAARESGGDEQFF	.	TRBV20-1	TRBJ2-1	.
TGTGCCAGCAGCGTAACCCAGGGGATGGCTGAGCAGTTCTTC	CASSVTQGMAEQFF	.	TRBV9	TRBJ2-1	.
TGTGCCAGCAGTTCGGGACAGCGACCGGTGGACCAAGAGACCCAGTACTTC	CASSSGQRPVDQETQYF	.	TRBV6-5	TRBJ2-5	TRBD1
TGTGCCAGCAGTTTCTCTTTGGGGTGGGTGAATGGCTACACCTTC	CASSFSLGWVNGYTF	.	TRBV12-3/TRBV12-4	TRBJ1-2	.
TGCAGTGCTAGAGATACGACTTCCCACGAGCAGTACTTC	CSARDTTSHEQYF	few	TRBV20-1	TRBJ2-7	.
TGTGCCAGCAGCCTAGCGGCAGACTCCTACAATGAGCAGTTCTTC	CASSLAADSYNEQFF	.	TRBV7-3	TRBJ2-1	TRBD2
TGTGCCAGCAGTTTATTGCGGTTGTCGGACGAGCAGTACTTC	CASSLLRLSDEQYF	few	TRBV27	TRBJ2-7	.
TGCAGCGTTGAAGGGCTAGCGGGACCACTTTCCTACAATGAGCAGTTCTTC	CSVEGLAGPLSYNEQFF	.	TRBV29-1	TRBJ2-1	TRBD2
TGCGCCAGCAGCACGGCCCAGGGAGGGACCGGGGAGCTGTTTTTT	CASSTAQGGTGELFF	.	TRBV5-1	TRBJ2-2	TRBD2
TGCAGTGCTAGTTTGCTCCGAGGTAGCGGGATATACGAGCAGTACTTC	CSASLLRGSGIYEQYF	few	TRBV20-1	TRBJ2-7	TRBD2
TGTGCCAGCAGCTTACAAGGCACCCGAGGAGAGACCCAGTACTTC	CASSLQGTRGETQYF	many	TRBV7-3	TRBJ2-5	.
TGTGCCACCGACCGGGACAGGGGTTCACCCCTCCACTTT	CATDRDRGSPLHF	.	TRBV28	TRBJ1-6	TRBD1
TGCGCCAGCAAACAGGGTCTACAAGAGACCCAGTACTTC	CASKQGLQETQYF	.	TRBV5-1	TRBJ2-5	.
TGTGCCAGCAGTTTAAGCGGGCAGGCGAACACCGGGGAGCTGTTTTTT	CASSLSGQANTGELFF	.	TRBV27	TRBJ2-2	.